This T cell receptor beta chain was identified during a study of PD-L1 blockade in urothelial cancer. Findings and caveats of the study: Patients with below-median pretreatment blood clonality survived longer.

Time point indicated: pretreatment peripheral blood. Concerning this clone itself: Its antigen is unknown.

The CDR3 runs to 18 residues. Germline V gene lookup returns CDR1 MDHEN and CDR2 SYDVKM. Trimming removed 7 bases from V and 0 bases from J, with 22 bases in between. Clones were read by immunoSEQ multiplex PCR, and TCRdb kept only the in-frame ones, dropping some. The sample gives 100,000 to 150,000 clones, approximately 84% of which show up once; about 2.9% is in the top ten. The sequence derives from a man in his forties or fifties with urothelial cancer. The chain employs TRBV28 and TRBJ1-5; D perhaps matches TRBD1 (6 bases). Sample: PBMCs, taken around atezolizumab (anti-PD-L1) treatment. DNA for the CDR3: TGTGCCAGCACCCCCCCCAGGGGCGCGGGCTATAGCAATCAGCCCCAGCATTTT. Its translation is CASTPPRGAGYSNQPQHF.